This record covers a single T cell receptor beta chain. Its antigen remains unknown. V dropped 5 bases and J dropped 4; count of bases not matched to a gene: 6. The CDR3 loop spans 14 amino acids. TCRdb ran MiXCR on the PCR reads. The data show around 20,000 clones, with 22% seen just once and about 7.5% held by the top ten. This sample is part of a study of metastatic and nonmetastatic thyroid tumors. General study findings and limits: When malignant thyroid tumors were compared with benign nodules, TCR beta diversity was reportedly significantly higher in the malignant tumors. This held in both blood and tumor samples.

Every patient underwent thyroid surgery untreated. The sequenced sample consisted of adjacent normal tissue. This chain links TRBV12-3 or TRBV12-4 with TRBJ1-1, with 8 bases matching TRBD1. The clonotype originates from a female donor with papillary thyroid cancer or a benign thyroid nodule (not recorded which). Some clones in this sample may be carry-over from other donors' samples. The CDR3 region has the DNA TGTGCCAGCAGTCTTAACAGGGGGATCACTGAAGCTTTCTTT. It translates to CASSLNRGITEAFF.